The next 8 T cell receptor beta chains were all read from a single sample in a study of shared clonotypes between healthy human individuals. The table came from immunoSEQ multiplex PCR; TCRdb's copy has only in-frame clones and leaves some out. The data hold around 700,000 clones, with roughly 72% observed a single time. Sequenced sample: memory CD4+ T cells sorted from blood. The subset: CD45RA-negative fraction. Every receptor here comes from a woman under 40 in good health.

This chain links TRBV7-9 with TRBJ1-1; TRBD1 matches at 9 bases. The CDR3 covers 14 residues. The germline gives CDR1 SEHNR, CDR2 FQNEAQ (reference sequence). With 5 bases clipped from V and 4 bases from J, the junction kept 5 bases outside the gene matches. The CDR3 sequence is CASSQQGASTEAFF. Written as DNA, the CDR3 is TGTGCCAGCAGCCAACAGGGGGCGAGCACTGAAGCTTTCTTT.

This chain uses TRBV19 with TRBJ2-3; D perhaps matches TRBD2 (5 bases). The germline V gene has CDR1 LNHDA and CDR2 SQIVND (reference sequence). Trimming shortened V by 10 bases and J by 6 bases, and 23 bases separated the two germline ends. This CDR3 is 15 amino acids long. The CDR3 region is CATAESGPGRDTQYF. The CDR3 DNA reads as TGTGCCACGGCCGAGAGCGGCCCTGGTAGGGATACGCAGTATTTT.

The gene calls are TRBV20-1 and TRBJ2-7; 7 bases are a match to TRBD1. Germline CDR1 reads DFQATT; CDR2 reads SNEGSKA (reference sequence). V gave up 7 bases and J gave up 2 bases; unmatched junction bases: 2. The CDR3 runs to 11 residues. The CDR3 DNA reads TGCAGTGGGGACAGAGCCTACGAGCAGTACTTC. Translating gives CSGDRAYEQYF.

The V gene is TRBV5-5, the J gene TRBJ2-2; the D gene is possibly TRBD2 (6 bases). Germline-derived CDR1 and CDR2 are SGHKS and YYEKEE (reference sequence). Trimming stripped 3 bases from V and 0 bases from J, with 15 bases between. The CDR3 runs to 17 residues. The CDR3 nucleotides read TGTGCCAGCAGCTCCCCCCGGGCGGGATCGAACACCGGGGAGCTGTTTTTT. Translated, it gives CASSSPRAGSNTGELFF.

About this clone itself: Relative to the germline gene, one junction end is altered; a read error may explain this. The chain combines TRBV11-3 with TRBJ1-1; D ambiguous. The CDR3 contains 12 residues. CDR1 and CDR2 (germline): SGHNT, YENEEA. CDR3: CASSQSRGEASF. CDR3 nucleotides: TGTGCCAGCAGCCAGTCGCGGGGTGAAGCTTCCTTT.

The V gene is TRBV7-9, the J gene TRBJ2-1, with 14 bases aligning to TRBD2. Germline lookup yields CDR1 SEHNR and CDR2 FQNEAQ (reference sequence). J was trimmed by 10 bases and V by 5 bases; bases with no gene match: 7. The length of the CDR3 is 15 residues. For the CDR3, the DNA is TGTGCCAGCAGCACCCCGGGACTAGCGGGGGCCGAGCAGTTCTTC. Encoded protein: CASSTPGLAGAEQFF.

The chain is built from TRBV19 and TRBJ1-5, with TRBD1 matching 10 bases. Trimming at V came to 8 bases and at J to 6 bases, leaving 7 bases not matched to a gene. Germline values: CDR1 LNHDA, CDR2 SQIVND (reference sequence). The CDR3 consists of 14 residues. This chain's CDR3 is CASGGQGGGQPQHF. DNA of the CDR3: TGTGCCAGTGGCGGACAGGGGGGAGGTCAGCCCCAGCATTTT.

This CDR3 is CASSNRGQGAAGELFF. CDR3 nucleotide sequence: TGTGCCAGCAGCAATCGGGGACAGGGGGCCGCCGGGGAGCTGTTTTTT. The chain couples TRBV7-2 to TRBJ2-2, with 12 bases fitting TRBD1. This CDR3 has 16 residues. Losses at the gene ends were 5 bases for V and 6 bases for J; bases not matched to a gene: 7. Germline V gene sequence: CDR1 SGHTA, CDR2 FQGNSA.